Sequencing of this T cell receptor beta chain was carried out in a study of Ad26.COV2.S vaccination and SARS-CoV-2 variants. Specified treatment: roughly 20 received Ad26.COV2.S at low or high dose, single or two shots; about 5 received placebo; per-sample allocation not given. Collection of samples fell on day 63 after the first vaccine or placebo injection. The V gene's germline CDR1 is SGHRS and CDR2 YFSETQ. The CDR3 runs 14 residues. Trimming took 3 bases from V and 2 from J, leaving 11 bases between them. Assay: immunoSEQ multiplex PCR; the TCRdb copy retains only in-frame clones and omits some. There are roughly 410,000 clones in the sample; about 83% occur only once, and about 8% lies in the top ten.

This clonotype was obtained from a person between 18 and 65 years old who received the Ad26.COV2.S COVID-19 vaccine or a placebo. Material: peripheral blood, obtained in a trial of Ad26.COV2.S vaccine versus placebo. V and J are TRBV5-1 and TRBJ2-5, with D possibly matching TRBD2 (5 bases). The CDR3 DNA is TGCGCCAGCAGCTACACTAGGAGGCAAGAGACCCAGTACTTC. Residues: CASSYTRRQETQYF. The entire variable domain, with the rest obtained from reference TRBV5-1 and TRBJ2-5, is as follows: KAGVTQTPRYLIKTRGQQVTLSCSPISGHRSVSWYQQTPGQGLQFLFEYFSETQRNKGNFPGRFSGRQFSNSRSEMNVSTLELGDSALYLCASSYTRRQETQYFGPGTRLLVL.